Following are 6 T cell receptor beta chains from one sample sequenced in a study of PD-L1 blockade in urothelial cancer. This table comes from immunoSEQ multiplex PCR, and its TCRdb copy is limited to in-frame clones, with some not included. Counted here are approximately 70,000 clones, about 89% occurring once; the ten biggest clones make up less than 4%. The sequencing used PBMCs, collected around atezolizumab (anti-PD-L1) treatment. These receptors were collected from a man between 60 and 75 years old with urothelial cancer.

The chain couples TRBV28 to TRBJ1-2, with 10 bases fitting TRBD1. Trimming cost V 4 bases and J 6 bases; bases outside gene matches: 5. The CDR3 consists of 14 residues. Germline-derived CDR1 and CDR2 are MDHEN and SYDVKM. The DNA of the CDR3 is TGTGCCAGCAGTTCGAGTGGGACAGGGGATGGCTACACCTTC. As protein: CASSSSGTGDGYTF.

J is TRBJ2-2 and V is TRBV7-8, with 7 positions matching TRBD2. CDR3 length equals 17 residues. The germline gives CDR1 SGHVS, CDR2 FQNEAQ. Germline trimming cut 1 base from V and 6 bases from J; bases unmatched to any gene: 11. The CDR3 is CASSLDWGGSDAGELFF. The CDR3 DNA follows: TGTGCCAGCAGCTTAGATTGGGGGGGATCAGACGCCGGGGAGCTGTTTTTT.

The chain carries TRBV2 and TRBJ1-4; D may be TRBD1 (6 bases). V was trimmed by 3 bases and J by 1 base, leaving 9 bases between them. The CDR3 length is 15 residues. Germline V gene lookup returns CDR1 SNHLY and CDR2 FYNNEI. CDR3 protein: CASSEQQGTNEKLFF. The CDR3 region has the DNA TGTGCCAGCAGTGAGCAACAGGGAACTAATGAAAAACTGTTTTTT.

The chain recombines TRBV2 with TRBJ2-4; 9 bases match TRBD1. The V segment lost 4 bases and the J segment 3 bases; nucleotides outside the gene matches: 7. Per germline, CDR1 SNHLY and CDR2 FYNNEI. This CDR3 comprises 16 residues. The CDR3 nucleotides read TGTGCCAGCAGTGCTGACAGGGGGTTTGTCAAAAACATTCAGTACTTC. Residues: CASSADRGFVKNIQYF.

This chain connects TRBV9 to TRBJ2-3; TRBD2 matches 7 bases. The length of the CDR3 is 17 residues. The J segment lost 0 bases and the V segment lost 3 bases, leaving 10 bases of the junction unmatched. CDR1 is SGDLS, CDR2 YYNGEE, per germline. The CDR3 nucleotides read TGTGCCAGCAGCGCCCACGGGGGAGGGAAGAGCACAGATACGCAGTATTTT. This sequence encodes CASSAHGGGKSTDTQYF.

This clone was counted once. The genes are TRBV5-4 and TRBJ1-1; no clear D. This CDR3 is built from 13 residues. Germline V gene data show CDR1 as SGHNT and CDR2 as YYREEE (reference sequence). Trimming removed 4 bases at V and 1 base at J, with 8 bases between. The CDR3 DNA follows: TGTGCCAGCAGCCAAACAAGGAACACTGAAGCTTTCTTT. Translated, it gives CASSQTRNTEAFF.